A selection of T cell receptor beta chains follows, all from one sample in a study of blood T cell repertoires in COVID-19. The assay was immunoSEQ multiplex PCR, and TCRdb's table has in-frame clones only and misses some. In the table there are approximately 230,000 clones, around four fifths of which are singletons. The sample was peripheral blood. These receptors were obtained from a man aged 25 to 40 with active or convalescent COVID-19. Both conserved end residues are part of each CDR3. A D gene is named only where the DNA matches it firmly. The listing skips clone size in some rows; elsewhere it reads once, few, many or a size class.

TRBV4-3	TRBJ2-1	TRBD2	-	TGCGCCAGCAGCCAAGATCCGGCGGGGGGGGTGGCTCGAGAGCAGTTCTTC	CASSQDPAGGVAREQFF
TRBV6-5	TRBJ1-3	-	once	TGTGCCAGCAGTTACTCGCGAGAAACCAGGAACACCATATATTTT	CASSYSRETRNTIYF
TRBV6-4	TRBJ2-1	TRBD2	-	TGTGCCAGCAGTGACTTGGCTAGCGGCTCCTACAATGAGCAGTTCTTC	CASSDLASGSYNEQFF
TRBV7-9	TRBJ1-6	-	once	TGTGCCAGCAGCCTCCGAGGGACAAGCTCCTATAATTCACCCCTCCACTTT	CASSLRGTSSYNSPLHF
TRBV6-4	TRBJ2-3	TRBD2	-	TGTGCCAGCACCCGCCGGGCGGGGGGGCAAGATACGCAGTATTTT	CASTRRAGGQDTQYF
TRBV15	TRBJ2-1	-	-	TGTGCCACCAGCAGAGATACCCCCCACGGGACAACCTCCAACAATGAGCAGTTCTTC	CATSRDTPHGTTSNNEQFF
TRBV30	TRBJ2-1	TRBD2	once	TGTGCCTGGAGTTATCTAGCGGGAGCCTACAATGAGCAGTTCTTC	CAWSYLAGAYNEQFF
TRBV18	TRBJ1-2	TRBD1	-	TGTGCCAGCTCAGAGGGACAGGGTGAGAGTGGCTACACCTTC	CASSEGQGESGYTF
TRBV13	TRBJ2-5	TRBD2	-	TGTGCCAGCAGCTCCCCGGGACTAGCGGGAGGGCCGGGGAAATTGGGAGAGACCCAGTACTTC	CASSSPGLAGGPGKLGETQYF
TRBV28	TRBJ1-1	-	few	TGTGCCAGCCAAACCGGGACAAAAGCTTTCTTT	CASQTGTKAFF
TRBV5-1	TRBJ2-3	-	-	TGCGCCAGCAGCTTGGATGGGGTAGGCAGGGGCAGCACAGATACGCAGTATTTT	CASSLDGVGRGSTDTQYF
TRBV11-2	TRBJ1-2	-	once	TGTGCCAGCAGCCCCCGACACCACTATGGCTACACCTTC	CASSPRHHYGYTF
TRBV4-3	TRBJ1-4	TRBD1	-	TGCGCCAGCAGCCAAGATCGGGGGGACAGGGCGCGAAAACTGTTTTTT	CASSQDRGDRARKLFF